A selection of T cell receptor beta chains follows, all from one sample in a study of technical replicates of blood from a few donors. The table came from immunoSEQ multiplex PCR; TCRdb's copy has only in-frame clones and leaves some out. The repertoire holds approximately 81,000 clones, with approximately 94% as singletons. The material sequenced was T cells isolated from PBMCs. All receptors derive from a human donor in good health. Each CDR3 is given with its conserved first and last residue. Fields, in order: D gene, V gene, J gene, clone size, CDR3 DNA, CDR3 protein. D genes are given only for firm matches. The size field is filled for only some rows; it gives once, few, many or a size class.

.	TRBV10-3	TRBJ2-7	.	TGTGCCATCAGAGGTACTAGCTCCTACGAGCAGTACTTC	CAIRGTSSYEQYF
TRBD2	TRBV27	TRBJ2-2	once	TGTGCCAGCAGTTTAAGGCGCGGGCTAGCGGGGCACACCGGGGAGCTGTTTTTT	CASSLRRGLAGHTGELFF
TRBD2	TRBV4-1	TRBJ2-7	.	TGCGCCAGCAGCCAAGGGTATAGCGGGGCACGTCTATCCTACGAGCAGTACTTC	CASSQGYSGARLSYEQYF
TRBD1	TRBV7-8	TRBJ2-5	once	TGTGCCAGCTCCCCTAGGGGACAGCAAGAGACCCAGTACTTC	CASSPRGQQETQYF
TRBD1	TRBV19	TRBJ1-4	.	TGTGCCACTTCGGGACAGGGGAATATCCGGAATGAAAAACTGTTTTTT	CATSGQGNIRNEKLFF
TRBD1	TRBV10-1	TRBJ1-2	few	TGCGCCAGCAGTGAGTCAAACAGGGGGAATGGCTACACCTTC	CASSESNRGNGYTF
TRBD1	TRBV19	TRBJ1-1	once	TGTGCCAGTAGTGTCCTTCACAGGGGGCCTGAAGCTTTCTTT	CASSVLHRGPEAFF
.	TRBV7-2	TRBJ2-7	.	TGTGCCAGCAGCTTAGGATCTCAGGGCTACGAGCAGTACTTC	CASSLGSQGYEQYF
.	TRBV13	TRBJ1-1	.	TGTGCCAGCAGCTTGGGGGGAGGGACTGAAGCTTTCTTT	CASSLGGGTEAFF
.	TRBV28	TRBJ1-2	.	TGTGCCAGCAGAAGACCAGGGAACTATGGCTACACCTTC	CASRRPGNYGYTF
TRBD1	TRBV11-2	TRBJ1-4	.	TGTGCCAGCAGCTTAGGGAGAGGACAGGGAGATGAAAAACTGTTTTTT	CASSLGRGQGDEKLFF
.	TRBV11-3	TRBJ2-5	.	TGTGCCAGCAGCTTAGCGGAGGGGTTAGAGACCCAGTACTTC	CASSLAEGLETQYF
.	TRBV28	TRBJ1-1	.	TGTGCCAGCAGTTACGACAGGCTAAGTGAGAACACTGAAGCTTTCTTT	CASSYDRLSENTEAFF
TRBD2	TRBV5-1	TRBJ2-5	.	TGCGCCAGCAGTAATCTGGCGGGAGGTGGGAGAAAGACCCAGTACTTC	CASSNLAGGGRKTQYF
TRBD2	TRBV10-3	TRBJ2-2	.	TGTGCCATCAGTGAGTCAGGACTAGCGGGAGCTTATACCGGGGAGCTGTTTTTT	CAISESGLAGAYTGELFF
.	TRBV10-3	TRBJ2-5	.	TGTGCCATCAGTGCTTCAGACTTACAAGAGACCCAGTACTTC	CAISASDLQETQYF
.	TRBV5-1	TRBJ2-2	.	TGCGCCACAGGACTCCTCGCGAACACCGGGGAGCTGTTTTTT	CATGLLANTGELFF
.	TRBV27	TRBJ2-5	.	TGTGCCAGCAGTACGGGACTCCCCTGGGAGACCCAGTACTTC	CASSTGLPWETQYF